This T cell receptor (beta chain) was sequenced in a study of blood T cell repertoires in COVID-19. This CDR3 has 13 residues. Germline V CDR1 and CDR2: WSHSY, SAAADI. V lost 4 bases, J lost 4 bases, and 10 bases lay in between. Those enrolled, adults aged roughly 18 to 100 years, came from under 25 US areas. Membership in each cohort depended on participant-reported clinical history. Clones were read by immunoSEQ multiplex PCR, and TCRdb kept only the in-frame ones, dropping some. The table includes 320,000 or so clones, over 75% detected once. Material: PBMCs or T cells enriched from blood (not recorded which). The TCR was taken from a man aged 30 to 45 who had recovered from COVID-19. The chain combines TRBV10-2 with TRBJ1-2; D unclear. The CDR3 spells CASSVGEAYGYTF. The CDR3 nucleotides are TGCGCCAGCAGTGTTGGGGAGGCCTATGGCTACACCTTC.